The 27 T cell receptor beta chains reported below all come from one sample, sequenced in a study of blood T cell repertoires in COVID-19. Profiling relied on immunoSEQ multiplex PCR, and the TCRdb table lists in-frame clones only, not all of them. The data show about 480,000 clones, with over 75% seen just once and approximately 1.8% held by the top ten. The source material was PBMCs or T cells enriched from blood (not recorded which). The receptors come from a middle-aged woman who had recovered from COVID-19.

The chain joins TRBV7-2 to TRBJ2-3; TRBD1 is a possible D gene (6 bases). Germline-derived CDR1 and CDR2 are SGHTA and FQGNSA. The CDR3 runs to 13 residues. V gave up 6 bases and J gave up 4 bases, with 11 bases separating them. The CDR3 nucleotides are TGTGCCAGCAGGGCCAGGGGAGCAGATACGCAGTATTTT. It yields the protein CASRARGADTQYF.

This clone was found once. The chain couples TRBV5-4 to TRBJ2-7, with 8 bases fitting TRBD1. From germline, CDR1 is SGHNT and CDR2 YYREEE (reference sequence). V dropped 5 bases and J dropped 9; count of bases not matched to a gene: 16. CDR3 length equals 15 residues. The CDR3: CASSIGTGGPQVQYF. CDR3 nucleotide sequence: TGTGCCAGCAGTATCGGCACAGGGGGGCCCCAGGTGCAGTACTTC. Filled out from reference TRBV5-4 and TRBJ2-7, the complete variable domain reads ETGVTQSPTHLIKTRGQQVTLRCSSQSGHNTVSWYQQALGQGPQFIFQYYREEENGRGNFPPRFSGLQFPNYSSELNVNALELDDSALYLCASSIGTGGPQVQYFGPGTRLTVT.

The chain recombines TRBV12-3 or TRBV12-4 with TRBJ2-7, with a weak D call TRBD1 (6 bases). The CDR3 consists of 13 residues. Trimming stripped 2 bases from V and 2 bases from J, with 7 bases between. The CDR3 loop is CASSLKGAYEQYF. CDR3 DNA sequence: TGTGCCAGCAGTTTAAAGGGGGCCTACGAGCAGTACTTC.

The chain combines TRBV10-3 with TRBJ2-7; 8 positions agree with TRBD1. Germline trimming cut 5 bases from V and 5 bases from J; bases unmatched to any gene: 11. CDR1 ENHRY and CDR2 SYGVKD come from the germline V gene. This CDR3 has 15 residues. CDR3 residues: CAISPDPDRVHEQYF. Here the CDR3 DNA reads TGTGCCATCAGTCCTGACCCGGACAGGGTCCACGAGCAGTACTTC.

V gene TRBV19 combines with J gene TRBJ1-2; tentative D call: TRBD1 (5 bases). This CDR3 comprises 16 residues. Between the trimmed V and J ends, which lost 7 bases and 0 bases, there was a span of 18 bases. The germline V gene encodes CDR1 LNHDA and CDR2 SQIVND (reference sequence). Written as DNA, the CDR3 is TGTGCCAGTATCCCCGGACAAGACCCAACTAACTATGGCTACACCTTC. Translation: CASIPGQDPTNYGYTF.

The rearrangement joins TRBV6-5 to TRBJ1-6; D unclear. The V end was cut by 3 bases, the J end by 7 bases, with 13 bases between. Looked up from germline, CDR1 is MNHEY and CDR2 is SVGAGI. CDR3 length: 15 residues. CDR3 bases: TGTGCCAGCAGTTATGTCCGGCGACAAAATTCACCCCTCCACTTT. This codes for CASSYVRRQNSPLHF.

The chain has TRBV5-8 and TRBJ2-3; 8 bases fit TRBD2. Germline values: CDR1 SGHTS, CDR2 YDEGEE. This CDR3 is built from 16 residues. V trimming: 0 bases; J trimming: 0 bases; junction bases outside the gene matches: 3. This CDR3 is CASSLGLAKSTDTQYF. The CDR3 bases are TGTGCCAGCAGCTTGGGACTAGCGAAAAGCACAGATACGCAGTATTTT.

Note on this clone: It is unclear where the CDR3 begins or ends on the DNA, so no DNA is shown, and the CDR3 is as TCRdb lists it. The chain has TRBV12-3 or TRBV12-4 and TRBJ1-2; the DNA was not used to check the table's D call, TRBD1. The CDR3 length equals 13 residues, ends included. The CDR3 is CASSLVFGQGNTF.

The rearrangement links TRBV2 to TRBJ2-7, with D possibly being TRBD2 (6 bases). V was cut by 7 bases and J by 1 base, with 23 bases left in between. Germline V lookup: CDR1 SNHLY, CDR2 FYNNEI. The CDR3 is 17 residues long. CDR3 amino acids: CASTFPVGGEGSYEQYF. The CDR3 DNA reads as TGTGCCAGCACCTTTCCGGTGGGCGGGGAAGGGTCCTACGAGCAGTACTTC.

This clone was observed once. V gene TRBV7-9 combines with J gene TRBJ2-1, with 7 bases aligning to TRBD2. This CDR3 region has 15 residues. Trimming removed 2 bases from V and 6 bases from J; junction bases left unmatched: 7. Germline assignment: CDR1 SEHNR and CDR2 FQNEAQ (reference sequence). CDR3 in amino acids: CASSLTLAETNEQFF. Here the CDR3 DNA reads TGTGCCAGCAGCTTAACGCTAGCGGAGACCAATGAGCAGTTCTTC.

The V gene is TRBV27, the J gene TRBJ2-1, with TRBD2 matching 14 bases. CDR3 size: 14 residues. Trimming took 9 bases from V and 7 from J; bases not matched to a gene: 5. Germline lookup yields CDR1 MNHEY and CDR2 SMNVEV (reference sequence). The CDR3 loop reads CASSGLAGANEQFF. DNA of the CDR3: TGTGCCAGTTCGGGACTAGCGGGAGCGAATGAGCAGTTCTTC.

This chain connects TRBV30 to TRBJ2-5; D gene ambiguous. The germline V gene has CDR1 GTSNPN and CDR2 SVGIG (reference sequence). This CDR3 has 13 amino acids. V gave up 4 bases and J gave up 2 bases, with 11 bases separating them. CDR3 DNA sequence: TGTGCCTGGACTCTCTTCGGTCAAGAGACCCAGTACTTC. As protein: CAWTLFGQETQYF.

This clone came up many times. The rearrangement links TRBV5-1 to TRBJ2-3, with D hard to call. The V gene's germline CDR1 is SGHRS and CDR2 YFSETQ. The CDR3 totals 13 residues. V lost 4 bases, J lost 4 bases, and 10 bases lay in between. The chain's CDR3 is CASSPSPADTQYF. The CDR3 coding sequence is TGCGCCAGCAGCCCCTCCCCCGCAGATACGCAGTATTTT.

CDR3 coding DNA: TGCAGCGGGCGAGACAGGGGCCCCCCGACTGAAGCTTTCTTT. Its translation: CSGRDRGPPTEAFF. The chain uses TRBV29-1 and TRBJ1-1; 8 positions match TRBD1. This CDR3 region has 14 residues. Germline CDR1 is SQVTM and CDR2 is ANQGSEA. V was clipped by 7 bases and J by 5 bases; unmatched bases: 12.

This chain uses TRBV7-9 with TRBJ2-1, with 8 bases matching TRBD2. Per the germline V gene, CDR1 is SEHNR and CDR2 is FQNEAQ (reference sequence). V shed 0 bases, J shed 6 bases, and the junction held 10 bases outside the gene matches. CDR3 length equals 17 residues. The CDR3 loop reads CASSLAFGGLAGNEQFF. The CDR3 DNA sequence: TGTGCCAGCAGCTTAGCATTCGGCGGGCTAGCGGGCAATGAGCAGTTCTTC.

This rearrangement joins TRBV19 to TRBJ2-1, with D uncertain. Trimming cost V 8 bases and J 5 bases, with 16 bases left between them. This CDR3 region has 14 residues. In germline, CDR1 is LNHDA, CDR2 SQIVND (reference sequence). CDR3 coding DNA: TGTGCCAGTTCCCTAAGCGCCACCCACAATGAGCAGTTCTTC. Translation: CASSLSATHNEQFF.

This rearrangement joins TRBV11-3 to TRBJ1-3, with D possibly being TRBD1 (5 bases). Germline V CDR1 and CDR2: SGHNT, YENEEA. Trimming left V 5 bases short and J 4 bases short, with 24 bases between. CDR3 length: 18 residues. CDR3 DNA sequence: TGTGCCAGCAGCCCACGCTCCGGGACTGGTTTCGTCGGAAACACCATATATTTT. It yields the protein CASSPRSGTGFVGNTIYF.

The CDR3 here is CASSPPSGFYGYTF. DNA for the CDR3: TGTGCCAGCTCACCACCGTCAGGGTTTTATGGCTACACCTTC. The rearrangement uses TRBV18 and TRBJ1-2; maybe TRBD1 (5 bases). The CDR3 contains 14 residues. Trimming removed 0 bases from V and 5 bases from J, with 10 bases in between. Germline loops: CDR1 KGHSH, CDR2 LQKENI.

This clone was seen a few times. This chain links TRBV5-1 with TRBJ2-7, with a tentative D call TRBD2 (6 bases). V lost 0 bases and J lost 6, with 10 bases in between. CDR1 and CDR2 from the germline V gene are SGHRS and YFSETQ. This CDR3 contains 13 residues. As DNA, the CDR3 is TGCGCCAGCAGCTTGGCGGGGGTTCCCGAGCAGTACTTC. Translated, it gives CASSLAGVPEQYF.

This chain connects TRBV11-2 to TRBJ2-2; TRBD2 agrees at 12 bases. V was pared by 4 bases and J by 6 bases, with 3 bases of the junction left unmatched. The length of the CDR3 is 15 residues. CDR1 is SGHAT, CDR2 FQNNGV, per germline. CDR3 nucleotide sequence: TGTGCCAGCAGCTCCCTAGCGGGAGGGGCCGGGGAGCTGTTTTTT. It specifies CASSSLAGGAGELFF.

The DNA for the CDR3 is TGTGCCAGCAGTTCAGGGACTGATTACGAGCAGTACTTC. It translates to CASSSGTDYEQYF. This sequence joins TRBV12-3 or TRBV12-4 and TRBJ2-7; weak D call: TRBD2 (6 bases). This CDR3 has 13 residues. Trimming left V 4 bases short and J 4 bases short, with 11 bases between.

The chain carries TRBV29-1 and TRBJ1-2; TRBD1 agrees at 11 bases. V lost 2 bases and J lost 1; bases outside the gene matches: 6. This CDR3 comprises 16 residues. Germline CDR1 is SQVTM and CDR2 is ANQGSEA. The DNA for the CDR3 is TGCAGCGTTGAACCGGACAGGGGGCGATTTAACTATGGCTACACCTTC. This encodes CSVEPDRGRFNYGYTF.

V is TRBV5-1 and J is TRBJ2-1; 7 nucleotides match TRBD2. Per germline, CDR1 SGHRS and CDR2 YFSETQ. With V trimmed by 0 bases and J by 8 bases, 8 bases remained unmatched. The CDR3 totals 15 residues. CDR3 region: CASSLGLRERHEQFF. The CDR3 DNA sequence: TGCGCCAGCAGCTTGGGACTGCGGGAGAGACATGAGCAGTTCTTC.

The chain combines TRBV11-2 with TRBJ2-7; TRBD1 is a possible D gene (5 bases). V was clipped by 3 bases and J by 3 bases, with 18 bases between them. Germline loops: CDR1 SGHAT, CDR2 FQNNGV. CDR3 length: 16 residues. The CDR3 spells CASSLATQLGVYEQYF. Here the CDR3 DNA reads TGTGCCAGCAGCTTGGCTACACAGTTAGGGGTCTACGAGCAGTACTTC.

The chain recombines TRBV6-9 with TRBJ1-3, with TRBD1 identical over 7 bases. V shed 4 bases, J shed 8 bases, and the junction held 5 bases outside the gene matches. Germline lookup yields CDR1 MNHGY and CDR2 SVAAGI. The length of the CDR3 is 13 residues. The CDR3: CASSSSDRYTIYF. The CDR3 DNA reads TGTGCCAGCAGTTCCTCGGACAGGTACACCATATATTTT.

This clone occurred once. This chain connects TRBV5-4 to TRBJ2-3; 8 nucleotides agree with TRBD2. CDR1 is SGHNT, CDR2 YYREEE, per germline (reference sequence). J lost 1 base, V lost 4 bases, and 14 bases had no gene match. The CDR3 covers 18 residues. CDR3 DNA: TGTGCCAGCAGCGTTCTTTTCGAGCGGGAGCGACGCACAGATACGCAGTATTTT. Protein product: CASSVLFERERRTDTQYF.

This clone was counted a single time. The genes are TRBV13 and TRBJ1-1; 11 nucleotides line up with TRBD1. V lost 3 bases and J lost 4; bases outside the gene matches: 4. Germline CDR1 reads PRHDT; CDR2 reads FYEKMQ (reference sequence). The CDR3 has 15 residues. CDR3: CASSLDRGHGTEAFF. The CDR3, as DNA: TGTGCCAGCAGCTTGGACAGGGGGCACGGCACTGAAGCTTTCTTT.